These 6 T cell receptor beta chains came from one sample sequenced in a study of molecular identifiers for immune sequencing clone quantification. TCRdb re-analysed the PCR reads in MiXCR, keeping a single row per CDR3 protein. The table lists 90,000 to 120,000 distinct CDR3 sequences, under 40% of them singletons. Material for sequencing was naive CD8+ T cells from blood, with Jurkat cell RNA spiked in. The subset: FACS-sorted CD8+CD4-CCR7+CD45RA+ naive T cells. The receptors originated from a human donor in good health. Some libraries in this study had Jurkat cell RNA spiked in.

A note on this clonotype: This could be a read error, since a much larger clone is one nucleotide away. The chain links TRBV27 to TRBJ1-6; 7 nucleotides match TRBD1. The CDR3 loop spans 16 amino acids. In germline, CDR1 is MNHEY, CDR2 SMNVEV (reference sequence). Trimming removed 5 bases from V and 6 bases from J; junction bases left unmatched: 10. CDR3 protein: CASSPSGQAFNSPLHF. The CDR3 DNA reads TGTGCCAGCAGTCCCTCAGGACAGGCGTTTAATTCACCCCTCCACTTT.

J is TRBJ2-5 and V is TRBV28, with D perhaps TRBD1 (5 bases). Germline CDR1 reads MDHEN; CDR2 reads SYDVKM. The CDR3 totals 14 residues. The V end lost 6 bases, the J end lost 2 bases, and 13 bases lay between the germline ends. CDR3 region: CASSRRQSQETQYF. CDR3 DNA: TGTGCCAGCAGCCGAAGACAGTCTCAAGAGACCCAGTACTTC.

About this clonotype itself: Here the CDR3 omits its conserved ending phenylalanine or tryptophan, so a read error is the likely source. This sequence joins TRBV7-9 and TRBJ2-1, with D perhaps TRBD1 (6 bases). Per germline, CDR1 SEHNR and CDR2 FQNEAQ (reference sequence). V was clipped by 6 bases and J by 10 bases, with 10 bases between them. The CDR3 covers 11 residues. This CDR3 is CASSSTGEQFS. In DNA form, the CDR3 reads TGTGCCAGCAGTTCCACAGGGGAGCAGTTCTCC.

The chain combines TRBV19 with TRBJ2-5, with 8 bases lining up with TRBD1. Looked up from germline, CDR1 is LNHDA and CDR2 is SQIVND (reference sequence). The CDR3 consists of 14 residues. After removal of 5 bases from V and 6 bases from J, the junction contained 8 bases not matched to a gene. The CDR3 reads CASSWTGRSKTQYF. The CDR3 DNA follows: TGTGCCAGTAGTTGGACAGGGAGGTCGAAGACCCAGTACTTC.

This clonotype has at least ten counts. The rearrangement links TRBV28 to TRBJ1-5; D not certain. The CDR3 is 11 residues long. V lost 8 bases, J lost 3 bases, and 5 bases lay in between. CDR1 and CDR2 from the germline V gene are MDHEN and SYDVKM. The CDR3 sequence is CASGFNQPQHF. The CDR3 nucleotides read TGTGCCAGCGGGTTCAATCAGCCCCAGCATTTT.

The chain links TRBV7-6 to TRBJ2-5; 8 bases align to TRBD2. The ends lost 5 bases at V and 3 bases at J; junction bases unmatched: 8. This CDR3 has 15 residues. Germline loops: CDR1 SGHVS, CDR2 FNYEAQ. The CDR3 DNA follows: TGTGCCAGCAGCCCCAGGGGAGCGGGAGAAGAGACCCAGTACTTC. Protein sequence: CASSPRGAGEETQYF. Variable domain in full (rest from reference TRBV7-6 and TRBJ2-5): GAGVSQSPRYKVTKRGQDVALRCDPISGHVSLYWYRQALGQGPEFLTYFNYEAQQDKSGLPNDRFSAERPEGSISTLTIQRTEQRDSAMYRCASSPRGAGEETQYFGPGTRLLVL.